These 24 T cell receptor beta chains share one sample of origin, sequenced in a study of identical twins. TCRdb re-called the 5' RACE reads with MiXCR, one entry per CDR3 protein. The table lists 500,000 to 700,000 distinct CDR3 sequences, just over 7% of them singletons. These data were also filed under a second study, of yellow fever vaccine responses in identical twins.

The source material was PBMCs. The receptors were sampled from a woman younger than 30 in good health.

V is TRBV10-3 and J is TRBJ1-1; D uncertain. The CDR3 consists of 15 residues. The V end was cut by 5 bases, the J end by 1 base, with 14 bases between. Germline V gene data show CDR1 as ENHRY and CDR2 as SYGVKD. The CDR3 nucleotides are TGTGCCATCAGTCCCAATTCGATTGGGAACACTGAAGCTTTCTTT. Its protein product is CAISPNSIGNTEAFF.

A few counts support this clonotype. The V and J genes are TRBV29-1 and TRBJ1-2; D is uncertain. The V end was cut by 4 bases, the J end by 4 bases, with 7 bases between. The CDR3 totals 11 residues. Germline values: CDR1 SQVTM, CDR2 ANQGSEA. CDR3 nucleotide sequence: TGCAGCGTTGGGCAGTTCTATGGCTACACCTTC. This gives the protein CSVGQFYGYTF.

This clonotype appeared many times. CDR3 DNA sequence: TGCGCCAGCAGCTCCAGGGACGGTAATCCCTACGAGCAGTACTTC. Protein product: CASSSRDGNPYEQYF. This chain connects TRBV4-1 to TRBJ2-7; perhaps D is TRBD1 or TRBD2 (5 bases each). The CDR3 consists of 15 residues. Germline-derived CDR1 and CDR2 are MGHRA and YSYEKL. V lost 5 bases to trimming and J lost 2 bases, with 16 bases between them.

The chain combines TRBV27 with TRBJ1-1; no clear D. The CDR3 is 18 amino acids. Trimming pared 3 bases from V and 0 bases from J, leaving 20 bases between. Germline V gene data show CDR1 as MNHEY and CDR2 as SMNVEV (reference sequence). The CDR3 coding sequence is TGTGCCAGCAGTTTTCTACTTTCAGGATCCAAGATGAACACTGAAGCTTTCTTT. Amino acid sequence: CASSFLLSGSKMNTEAFF.

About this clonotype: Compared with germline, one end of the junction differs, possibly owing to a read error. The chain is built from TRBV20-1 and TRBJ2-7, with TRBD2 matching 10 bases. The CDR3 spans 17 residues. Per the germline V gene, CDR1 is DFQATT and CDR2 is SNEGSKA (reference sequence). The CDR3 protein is CCASGVSGRASSYEQYF. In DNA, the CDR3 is TGCTGTGCTAGTGGGGTGAGCGGGAGGGCCAGTTCCTACGAGCAGTACTTC.

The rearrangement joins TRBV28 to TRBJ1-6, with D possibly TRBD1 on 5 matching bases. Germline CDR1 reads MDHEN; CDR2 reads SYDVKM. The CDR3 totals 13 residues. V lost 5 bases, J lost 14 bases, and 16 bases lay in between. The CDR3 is CASSQGTPGTLHF. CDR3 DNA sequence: TGTGCCAGCAGTCAAGGGACTCCGGGAACCCTCCACTTT.

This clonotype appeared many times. This CDR3 reads CASSLRGAEAFF. CDR3 in DNA: TGTGCCAGCAGCCTCAGGGGGGCTGAAGCTTTCTTT. V and J are TRBV7-6 and TRBJ1-1, with 7 bases matching TRBD1. Germline V gene sequence: CDR1 SGHVS, CDR2 FNYEAQ. Unmatched junction bases numbered 3, after V lost 5 bases and J lost 6 bases. The length of the CDR3 is 12 residues.

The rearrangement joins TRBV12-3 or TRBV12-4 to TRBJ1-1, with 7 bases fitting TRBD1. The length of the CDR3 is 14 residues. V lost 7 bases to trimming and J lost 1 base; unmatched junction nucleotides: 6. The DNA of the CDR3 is TGTGCCAGCATCGCAGGGGGGCGGAACACTGAAGCTTTCTTT. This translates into CASIAGGRNTEAFF.

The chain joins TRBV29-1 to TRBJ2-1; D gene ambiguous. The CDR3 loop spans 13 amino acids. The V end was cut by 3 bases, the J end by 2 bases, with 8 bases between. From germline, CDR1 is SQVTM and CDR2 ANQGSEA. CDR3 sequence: CSVDRLPYNEQFF. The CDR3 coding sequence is TGCAGCGTTGATCGCCTTCCCTACAATGAGCAGTTCTTC.

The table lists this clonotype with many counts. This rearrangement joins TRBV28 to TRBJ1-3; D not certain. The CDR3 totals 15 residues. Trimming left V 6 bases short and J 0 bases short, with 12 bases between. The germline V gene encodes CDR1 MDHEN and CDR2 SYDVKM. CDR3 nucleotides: TGTGCCAGCAGAAAGGGCCCTCTCTCTGGAAACACCATATATTTT. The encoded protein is CASRKGPLSGNTIYF. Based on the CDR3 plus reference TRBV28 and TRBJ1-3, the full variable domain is DVKVTQSSRYLVKRTGEKVFLECVQDMDHENMFWYRQDPGLGLRLIYFSYDVKMKEKGDIPEGYSVSREKKERFSLILESASTNQTSMYLCASRKGPLSGNTIYFGEGSWLTVV.

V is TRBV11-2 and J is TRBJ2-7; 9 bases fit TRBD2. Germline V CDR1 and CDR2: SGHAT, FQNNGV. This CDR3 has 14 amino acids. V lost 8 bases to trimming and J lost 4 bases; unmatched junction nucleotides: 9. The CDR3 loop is CASGGASGKYEQYF. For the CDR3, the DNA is TGTGCCAGCGGGGGGGCTAGCGGGAAATACGAGCAGTACTTC. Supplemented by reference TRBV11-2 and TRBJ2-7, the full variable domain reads EAGVAQSPRYKIIEKRQSVAFWCNPISGHATLYWYQQILGQGPKLLIQFQNNGVVDDSQLPKDRFSAERLKGVDSTLKIQPAKLEDSAVYLCASGGASGKYEQYFGPGTRLTVT.

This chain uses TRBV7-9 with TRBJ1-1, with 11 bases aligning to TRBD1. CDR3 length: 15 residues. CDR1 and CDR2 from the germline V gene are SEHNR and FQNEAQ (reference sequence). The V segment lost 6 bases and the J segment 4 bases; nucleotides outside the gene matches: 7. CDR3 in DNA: TGTGCCAGCAGTTCGGACAGGGGGCTGGTCACTGAAGCTTTCTTT. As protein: CASSSDRGLVTEAFF.

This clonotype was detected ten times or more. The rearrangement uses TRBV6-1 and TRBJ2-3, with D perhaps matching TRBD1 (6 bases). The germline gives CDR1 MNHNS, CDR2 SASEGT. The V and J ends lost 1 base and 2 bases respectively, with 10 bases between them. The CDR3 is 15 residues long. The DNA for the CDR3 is TGTGCCAGCAGTGAAGGGGCAGGGGTCACAGATACGCAGTATTTT. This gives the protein CASSEGAGVTDTQYF.

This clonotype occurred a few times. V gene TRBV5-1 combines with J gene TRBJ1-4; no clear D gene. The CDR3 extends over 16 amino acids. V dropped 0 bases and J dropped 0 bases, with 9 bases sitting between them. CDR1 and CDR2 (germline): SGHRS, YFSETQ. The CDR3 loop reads CASSLDPFATNEKLFF. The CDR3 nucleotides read TGCGCCAGCAGCTTGGACCCCTTTGCAACTAATGAAAAACTGTTTTTT.

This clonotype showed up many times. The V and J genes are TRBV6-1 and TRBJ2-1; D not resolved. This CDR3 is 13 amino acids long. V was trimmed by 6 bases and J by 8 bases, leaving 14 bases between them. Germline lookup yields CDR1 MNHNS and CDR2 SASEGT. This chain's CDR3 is CASRELGSHEQFF. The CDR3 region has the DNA TGTGCCAGCAGAGAGTTGGGGTCCCATGAGCAGTTCTTC.

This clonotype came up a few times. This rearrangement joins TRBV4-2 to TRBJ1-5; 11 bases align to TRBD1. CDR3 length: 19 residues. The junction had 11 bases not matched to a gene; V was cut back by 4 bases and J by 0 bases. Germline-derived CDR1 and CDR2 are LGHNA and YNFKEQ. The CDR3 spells CASSLGRDRGSNSNQPQHF. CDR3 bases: TGTGCCAGCAGCCTCGGCCGGGACAGGGGGTCGAATAGCAATCAGCCCCAGCATTTT.

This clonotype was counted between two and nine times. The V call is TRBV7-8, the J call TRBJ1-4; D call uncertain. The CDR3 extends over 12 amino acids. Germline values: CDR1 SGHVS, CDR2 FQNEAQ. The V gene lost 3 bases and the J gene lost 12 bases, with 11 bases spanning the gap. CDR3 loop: CASSLASPELFF. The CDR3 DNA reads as TGTGCCAGCAGCTTGGCCAGCCCGGAACTGTTTTTT. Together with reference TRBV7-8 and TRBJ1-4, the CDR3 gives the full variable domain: GAGVSQSPRYKVAKRGQDVALRCDPISGHVSLFWYQQALGQGPEFLTYFQNEAQLDKSGLPSDRFFAERPEGSVSTLKIQRTQQEDSAVYLCASSLASPELFFGSGTQLSVL.

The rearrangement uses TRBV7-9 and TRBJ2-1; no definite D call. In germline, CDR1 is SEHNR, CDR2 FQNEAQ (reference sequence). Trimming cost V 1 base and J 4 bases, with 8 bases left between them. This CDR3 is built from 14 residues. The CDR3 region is CASSLVSRYNEQFF. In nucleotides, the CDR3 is TGTGCCAGCAGCTTAGTGTCGCGGTACAATGAGCAGTTCTTC.

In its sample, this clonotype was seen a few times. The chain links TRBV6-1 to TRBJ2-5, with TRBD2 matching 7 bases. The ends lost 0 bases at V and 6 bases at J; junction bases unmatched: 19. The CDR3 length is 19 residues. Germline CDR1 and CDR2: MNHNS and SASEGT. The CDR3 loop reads CASSEAGLWGGGAPQTQYF. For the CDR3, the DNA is TGTGCCAGCAGTGAAGCCGGCTTGTGGGGGGGGGGAGCCCCGCAGACCCAGTACTTC.

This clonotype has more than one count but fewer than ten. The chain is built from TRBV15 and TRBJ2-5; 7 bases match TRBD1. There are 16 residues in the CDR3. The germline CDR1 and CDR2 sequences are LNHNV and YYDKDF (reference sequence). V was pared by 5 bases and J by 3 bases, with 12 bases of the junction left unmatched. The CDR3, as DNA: TGTGCCACCAGCCCGCGAGGAACAGGGGCGAAAGAGACCCAGTACTTC. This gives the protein CATSPRGTGAKETQYF. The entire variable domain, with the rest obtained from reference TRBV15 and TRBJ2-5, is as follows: DAMVIQNPRYQVTQFGKPVTLSCSQTLNHNVMYWYQQKSSQAPKLLFHYYDKDFNNEADTPDNFQSRRPNTSFCFLDIRSPGLGDTAMYLCATSPRGTGAKETQYFGPGTRLLVL.

This CDR3 is CSVQQGPSYNEQFF. Written as DNA, the CDR3 is TGCAGCGTCCAACAGGGGCCCTCCTACAATGAGCAGTTCTTC. V and J are TRBV29-1 and TRBJ2-1; 7 bases agree with TRBD1. The germline CDR1 and CDR2 sequences are SQVTM and ANQGSEA. There are 14 residues in the CDR3. V was pared by 6 bases and J by 0 bases, with 5 bases of the junction left unmatched.

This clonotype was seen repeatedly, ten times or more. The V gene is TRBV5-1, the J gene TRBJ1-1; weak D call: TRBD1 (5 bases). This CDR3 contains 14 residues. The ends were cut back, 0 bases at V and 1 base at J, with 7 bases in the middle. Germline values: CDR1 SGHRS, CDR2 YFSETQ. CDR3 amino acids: CASSLVGENTEAFF. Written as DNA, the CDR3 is TGCGCCAGCAGCTTGGTGGGGGAGAACACTGAAGCTTTCTTT. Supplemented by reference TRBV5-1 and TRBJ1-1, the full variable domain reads KAGVTQTPRYLIKTRGQQVTLSCSPISGHRSVSWYQQTPGQGLQFLFEYFSETQRNKGNFPGRFSGRQFSNSRSEMNVSTLELGDSALYLCASSLVGENTEAFFGQGTRLTVV.

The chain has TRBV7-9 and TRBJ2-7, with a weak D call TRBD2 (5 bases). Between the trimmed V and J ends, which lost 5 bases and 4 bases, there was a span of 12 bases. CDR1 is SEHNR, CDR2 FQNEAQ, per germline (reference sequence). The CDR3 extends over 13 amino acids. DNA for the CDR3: TGTGCCAGCAGCACCGGGAAATCTTACGAGCAGTACGTC. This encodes CASSTGKSYEQYV.

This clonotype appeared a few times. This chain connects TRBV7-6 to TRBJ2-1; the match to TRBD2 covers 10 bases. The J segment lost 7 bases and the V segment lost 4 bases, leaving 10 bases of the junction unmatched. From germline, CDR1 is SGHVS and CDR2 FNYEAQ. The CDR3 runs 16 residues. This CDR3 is CASSSSLAGVRNEQFF. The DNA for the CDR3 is TGTGCCAGCAGCTCCTCCCTAGCGGGAGTGAGGAATGAGCAGTTCTTC.